This TCR beta chain appears in the sequencing data of a study of blood T cell repertoires in COVID-19. Methods used by the authors: Amplification with reference gene primers provided the estimates of nucleated cell counts. TCRdb's table, derived via immunoSEQ multiplex PCR, lists solely in-frame clones and lacks some. V, J and clone size are those of that table, while D and trimming were read from the DNA. Of around 120,000 clones listed, about four fifths are singletons. Looked up from germline, CDR1 is MGHDK and CDR2 is SYGVNS. V was trimmed by 1 base and J by 7 bases, leaving 17 bases between them. The length of the CDR3 is 16 residues.

The sequence came from a woman aged 80 or over with acute or convalescent COVID-19. The chain uses TRBV25-1 and TRBJ2-1; maybe TRBD1 (6 bases). The sample comprised peripheral blood. This chain's CDR3 is CASSEFKSGGQNEQFF. As DNA, the CDR3 is TGTGCCAGCAGTGAATTTAAAAGTGGGGGCCAAAATGAGCAGTTCTTC.